Following are 21 T cell receptor beta chains from one sample sequenced in a study of T cell repertoires in cytomegalovirus infection. TCRdb recomputed calls from the reads with MiXCR, one row per CDR3 protein. This table has more than 150,000 distinct CDR3 sequences, roughly 19% appearing once. The sample was PBMCs. Receptors originate from a human donor in good health (CMV status not recorded). Some clones in this sample may be carry-over from other donors' samples.

This clonotype was seen at least ten times. This sequence joins TRBV7-9 and TRBJ1-2; D is unclear. Looked up from germline, CDR1 is SEHNR and CDR2 is FQNEAQ (reference sequence). V shed 3 bases and J shed 7 bases, with 9 bases lying between them. The CDR3 consists of 12 residues. The CDR3 DNA is TGTGCCAGCAGCTTGGTCGGAAGTGGCTACACCTTC. Translation: CASSLVGSGYTF.

Regarding this clonotype: Its ends do not fully match the called genes, so a read error is possible. The rearrangement links TRBV28 to TRBJ2-7; maybe TRBD2 (6 bases). The CDR3 spans 15 residues. Germline V gives CDR1 MDHEN, CDR2 SYDVKM. CDR3 in amino acids: CTSSRAGWGTWEQYF. CDR3 DNA: TGTACCAGCAGTCGAGCGGGCTGGGGGACCTGGGAGCAGTACTTC. Supplemented by reference TRBV28 and TRBJ2-7, the full variable domain reads DVKVTQSSRYLVKRTGEKVFLECVQDMDHENMFWYRQDPGLGLRLIYFSYDVKMKEKGDIPEGYSVSREKKERFSLILESASTNQTSMYLCTSSRAGWGTWEQYFGPGTRLTVT.

The chain employs TRBV2 and TRBJ1-4; TRBD1 is a possible D gene (5 bases). V lost 9 bases to trimming and J lost 5 bases, with 10 bases between them. Germline values: CDR1 SNHLY, CDR2 FYNNEI. The CDR3 runs to 12 residues. The CDR3 reads CASRTGNEKLFF. For the CDR3, the DNA is TGTGCCAGTCGAACAGGCAATGAAAAACTGTTTTTT.

With regard to this clonotype: A read error may explain this, as a much larger clone is one base away. The chain couples TRBV7-6 to TRBJ2-7, with a possible D match to TRBD2 (6 bases). This CDR3 comprises 14 residues. Germline-derived CDR1 and CDR2 are SGHVS and FNYEAQ. The CDR3 DNA sequence: TGTGTCAGCAGCTGGGGGAGGAGCTCCTACGAGCAGTACTTC. Translated, it gives CVSSWGRSSYEQYF.

This clonotype turned up a few times. The chain joins TRBV5-1 to TRBJ2-2; 8 bases are shared with TRBD2. Per the germline V gene, CDR1 is SGHRS and CDR2 is YFSETQ. Losses at the gene ends were 5 bases for V and 4 bases for J; bases not matched to a gene: 10. The CDR3 spans 16 residues. The CDR3 sequence is CASRRETSASTGELFF. The CDR3, as DNA: TGCGCCAGCAGACGCGAGACTAGCGCCTCCACCGGGGAGCTGTTTTTT.

This clonotype was counted a few times. The CDR3 coding sequence is TGCAGTGCTCTCAATGTACAGGGTTATAGCAATCAGCCCCAGCATTTT. This encodes CSALNVQGYSNQPQHF. The chain recombines TRBV20-1 with TRBJ1-5, with D maybe TRBD1 (6 bases). V gave up 5 bases and J gave up 0 bases, with 17 bases separating them. Per germline, CDR1 DFQATT and CDR2 SNEGSKA (reference sequence). The CDR3 length is 16 residues.

CDR3 sequence: CASSWGGGHNEQFF. DNA for the CDR3: TGTGCCAGCAGTTGGGGGGGGGGACACAATGAGCAGTTCTTC. The chain links TRBV5-6 to TRBJ2-1; 7 positions agree with TRBD2. The CDR3 extends over 14 amino acids. Germline V gene lookup returns CDR1 SGHDT and CDR2 YYEEEE. V lost 5 bases and J lost 5; bases outside the gene matches: 7.

This clonotype was picked up many times. The gene calls are TRBV7-9 and TRBJ2-3; the D call may be TRBD1 or TRBD2 (5 bases each). The V and J ends lost 2 bases and 0 bases respectively, with 12 bases between them. The CDR3 contains 16 residues. Germline V CDR1 and CDR2: SEHNR, FQNEAQ (reference sequence). The CDR3 protein is CASSLRDRESTDTQYF. CDR3 nucleotides: TGTGCCAGCAGCTTAAGGGACCGTGAAAGCACAGATACGCAGTATTTT.

There are many counts of this clonotype. The chain carries TRBV7-9 and TRBJ1-1, with D unresolved. CDR1 SEHNR and CDR2 FQNEAQ come from the germline V gene (reference sequence). The CDR3 covers 14 residues. Trimming removed 8 bases from V and 4 bases from J, with 17 bases in between. In DNA, the CDR3 is TGTGCCAGCTCGGGAGTGGCAAGCGGCACTGAAGCTTTCTTT. This translates into CASSGVASGTEAFF.

Remarks on this clonotype: A clone one base away is much larger, so this may be a read error. The rearrangement uses TRBV6-2 or TRBV6-3 and TRBJ2-1, with D maybe TRBD1 (5 bases). Judging by the DNA end, TRBJ2-7 fits better; the J call may be wrong. Germline V gene lookup returns CDR1 MNHEY and CDR2 SVGEGT. There are 17 residues in the CDR3. CDR3 amino acids: CASTYLRTGSTYNEQYF. In DNA form, the CDR3 reads TGTGCCAGCACCTACCTAAGAACAGGATCGACCTACAATGAGCAGTACTTC.

V usage is TRBV19 and J usage is TRBJ1-2; tentative D call: TRBD1 (5 bases). Germline values: CDR1 LNHDA, CDR2 SQIVND (reference sequence). The germline V and J ends were trimmed by 9 bases and 4 bases, with 6 bases remaining between them. The CDR3 has 10 residues. Here the CDR3 DNA reads TGTGCCAGCGGGACCTATGGCTACACCTTC. It codes for CASGTYGYTF.

Note on this clonotype: This could be a read error, since a much larger clone is one nucleotide away. The chain joins TRBV7-6 to TRBJ1-1, with no clear D. CDR3 length: 14 residues. Per the germline V gene, CDR1 is SGHVS and CDR2 is FNYEAQ. CDR3 sequence: CVSSFISPGTEAFF. CDR3 coding DNA: TGTGTCAGCAGCTTCATCTCCCCGGGCACTGAAGCTTTCTTT.

This clonotype was seen only a few times. The chain uses TRBV5-1 and TRBJ2-7; 9 bases agree with TRBD1. This CDR3 comprises 15 residues. Germline CDR1 and CDR2: SGHRS and YFSETQ. The V gene end was trimmed by 5 bases and the J gene end by 3 bases; junction bases not matched to a gene: 9. CDR3 in DNA: TGCGCCAGCAGAATTGGGACAGGGCCTTACTACGAGCAGTACTTC. Translating it yields CASRIGTGPYYEQYF. Full variable domain (remainder filled in from reference TRBV5-1 and TRBJ2-7): KAGVTQTPRYLIKTRGQQVTLSCSPISGHRSVSWYQQTPGQGLQFLFEYFSETQRNKGNFPGRFSGRQFSNSRSEMNVSTLELGDSALYLCASRIGTGPYYEQYFGPGTRLTVT.

There are a few counts of this clonotype. The chain employs TRBV27 and TRBJ1-6; D remains unclear. The V end was cut by 5 bases, the J end by 8 bases, with 10 bases between. The CDR3 runs to 13 residues. Per germline, CDR1 MNHEY and CDR2 SMNVEV (reference sequence). This chain's CDR3 is CASSLAADSPLHF. Written as DNA, the CDR3 is TGTGCCAGCAGTCTCGCCGCGGATTCACCCCTCCACTTT.

This clonotype was detected ten times or more. This rearrangement joins TRBV28 to TRBJ2-1, with 9 nucleotides matching TRBD2. From germline, CDR1 is MDHEN and CDR2 SYDVKM. V was pared by 7 bases and J by 8 bases, with 9 bases of the junction left unmatched. This CDR3 spans 14 amino acids. CDR3 protein: CASNRQREADEQFF. Written as DNA, the CDR3 is TGTGCCAGCAATCGCCAGCGGGAGGCCGATGAGCAGTTCTTC.

This clonotype has only one observation. This clone may be a read error of a much larger clone one base away. The chain couples TRBV7-8 to TRBJ1-2, with D perhaps TRBD1 (5 bases). Germline CDR1 and CDR2: SGHVS and FQNEAQ. CDR3 length: 15 amino acids. The CDR3 spells CASSLRPTDLYVYTF. As DNA, the CDR3 is TGTGCCAGCAGCTTACGCCCGACAGACCTTTATGTCTACACCTTC. Together with reference TRBV7-8 and TRBJ1-2, the CDR3 gives the full variable domain: GAGVSQSPRYKVAKRGQDVALRCDPISGHVSLFWYQQALGQGPEFLTYFQNEAQLDKSGLPSDRFFAERPEGSVSTLKIQRTQQEDSAVYLCASSLRPTDLYVYTFGSGTRLTVV.

DNA for the CDR3: TGCGCCAGCAGCCCTCAGGGGGCAGGTGAAGCTTTCTTT. Translating it yields CASSPQGAGEAFF. The chain couples TRBV5-1 to TRBJ1-1, with 8 bases aligning to TRBD1. The CDR3 extends over 13 amino acids. Germline lookup yields CDR1 SGHRS and CDR2 YFSETQ. The V and J ends lost 4 bases and 7 bases, in that order; junction bases with no gene match: 6.

This rearrangement joins TRBV4-1 to TRBJ2-5, with D tentatively TRBD1 (5 bases). The CDR3 spans 16 residues. Trimming shortened V by 0 bases and J by 2 bases, and 13 bases separated the two germline ends. The V gene's germline CDR1 is MGHRA and CDR2 YSYEKL. The CDR3, as DNA: TGCGCCAGCAGCCAAGATGGGGCTGACCGGCAAGAGACCCAGTACTTC. Encoded protein: CASSQDGADRQETQYF.

This clonotype was detected only a few times. The chain has TRBV6-5 and TRBJ2-2; D is ambiguous. With 2 bases removed from V and 6 bases from J, the gap between germline ends came to 10 bases. Germline values: CDR1 MNHEY, CDR2 SVGAGI. The CDR3 contains 14 residues. CDR3 DNA sequence: TGTGCCAGCAGTTACCTCGGATCCCCCGGGGAGCTGTTTTTT. This encodes CASSYLGSPGELFF.

There are many counts of this clonotype. The chain uses TRBV7-2 and TRBJ1-5; D gene unclear. This CDR3 contains 13 residues. V lost 5 bases to trimming and J lost 0 bases, with 5 bases between them. The germline CDR1 and CDR2 sequences are SGHTA and FQGNSA. The CDR3 region has the DNA TGTGCCAGCAGCGAGAGTAGCAATCAGCCCCAGCATTTT. This sequence encodes CASSESSNQPQHF.

This clonotype has just a few counts. This chain uses TRBV14 with TRBJ1-6; D gene uncertain. Trimming pared 4 bases from V and 10 bases from J, leaving 17 bases between. Germline V lookup: CDR1 SGHDN, CDR2 FVKESK. This CDR3 spans 15 amino acids. CDR3 region: CASSLRTGGGSPLHF. The CDR3 nucleotides are TGTGCCAGCAGCCTAAGGACTGGCGGAGGGTCACCCCTCCACTTT.